The clone carrying this T cell receptor beta chain was found a few times. This sample is part of a study of immune evolution from preneoplasia to lung adenocarcinoma. Using immunoSEQ multiplex PCR, the repertoire was profiled, and TCRdb retains in-frame clones only, with some absent. The sample includes 9,500 to 15,000 clones, 85% of them seen just once. The receptor was derived from a person aged 50-70 years with lung adenocarcinoma. Specimen: FFPE tissue from an adenomatous hyperplasia lung lesion. Subset defined: atypical adenomatous hyperplasia (AAH), lung preneoplasia.

For the CDR3, the DNA is TGCAGCGTTGGTAGGGAGGGCTACACCTTC. Its translation is CSVGREGYTF. The chain uses TRBV29-1 and TRBJ1-2; D not resolved. There are 10 residues in the CDR3. CDR1 SQVTM and CDR2 ANQGSEA come from the germline V gene. V was cut by 4 bases and J by 8 bases, with 8 bases left in between.